This TCR beta chain was identified in a study of blood T cell repertoires in COVID-19. Study at large: From the United States, Italy and Spain came samples of acute and convalescent COVID-19. T cells, B-cell-depleted T cells, or PBMCs supplied cDNA or gDNA.

This CDR3 is built from 15 residues. Original methodology: Reference gene primers were amplified, and this amplification served to estimate nucleated cell counts. Only in-frame clones appear in the TCRdb table, and some are missing; sequencing was by immunoSEQ multiplex PCR. From that table come the V and J calls and clone size; the DNA was used to work out D and trimming. Seen here are approximately 260,000 clones, around 90% observed once, and the top ten hold roughly 3.3%. This receptor was obtained from a woman between 35 and 50 years old with acute or convalescent COVID-19. Input material: peripheral blood. The genes are TRBV21-1 and TRBJ1-1; the D call in the table, TRBD1, was not verified against the DNA. TRBV21-1 constitutes a pseudogene. This CDR3 is CASSNRGRGVSEAFF. DNA of the CDR3: TGTGCCAGCAGCAACAGGGGGCGCGGGGTATCTGAAGCTTTCTTT.